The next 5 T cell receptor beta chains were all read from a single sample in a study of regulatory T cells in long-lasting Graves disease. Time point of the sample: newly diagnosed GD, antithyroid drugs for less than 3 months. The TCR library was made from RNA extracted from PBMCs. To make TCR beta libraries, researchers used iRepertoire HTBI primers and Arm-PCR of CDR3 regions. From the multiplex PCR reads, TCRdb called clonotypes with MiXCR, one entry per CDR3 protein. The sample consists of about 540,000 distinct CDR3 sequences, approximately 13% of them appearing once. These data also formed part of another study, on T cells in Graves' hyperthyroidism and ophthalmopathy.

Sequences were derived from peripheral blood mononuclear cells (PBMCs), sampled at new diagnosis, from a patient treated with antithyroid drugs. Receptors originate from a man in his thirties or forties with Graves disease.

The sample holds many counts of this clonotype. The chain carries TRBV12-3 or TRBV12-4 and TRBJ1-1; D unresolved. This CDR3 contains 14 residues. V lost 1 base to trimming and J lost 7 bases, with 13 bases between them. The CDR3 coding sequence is TGTGCCAGCAGTTTAGTGGGCTTAGGCAGTGAAGCTTTCTTT. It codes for CASSLVGLGSEAFF.

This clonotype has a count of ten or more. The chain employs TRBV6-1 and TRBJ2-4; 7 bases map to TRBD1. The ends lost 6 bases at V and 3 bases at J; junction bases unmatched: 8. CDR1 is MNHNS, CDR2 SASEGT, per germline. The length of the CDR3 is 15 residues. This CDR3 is CASSFRDRYKNIQYF. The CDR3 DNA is TGTGCCAGCAGCTTCCGGGACAGATACAAAAACATTCAGTACTTC.

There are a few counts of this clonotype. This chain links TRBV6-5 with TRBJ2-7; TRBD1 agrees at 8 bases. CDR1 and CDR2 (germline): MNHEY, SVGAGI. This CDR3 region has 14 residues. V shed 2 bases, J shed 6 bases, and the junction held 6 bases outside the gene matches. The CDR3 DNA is TGTGCCAGCAGTTACCGACAGGGGTTGCGCGAGCAGTACTTC. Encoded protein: CASSYRQGLREQYF.

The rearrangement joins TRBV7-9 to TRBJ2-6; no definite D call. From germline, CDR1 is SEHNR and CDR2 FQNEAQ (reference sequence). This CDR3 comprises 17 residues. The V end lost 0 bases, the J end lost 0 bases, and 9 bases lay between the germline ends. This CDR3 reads CASSLALRFSGANVLTF. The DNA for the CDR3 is TGTGCCAGCAGCTTAGCTCTTCGGTTCTCTGGGGCCAACGTCCTGACTTTC.

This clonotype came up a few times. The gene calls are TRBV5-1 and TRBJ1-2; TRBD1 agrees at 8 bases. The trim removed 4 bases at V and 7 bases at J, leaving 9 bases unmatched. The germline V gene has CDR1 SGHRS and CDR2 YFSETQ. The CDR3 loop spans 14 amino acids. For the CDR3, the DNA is TGCGCCAGCAGCCTCCCGGACAGGGAGGCTGGCTACACCTTC. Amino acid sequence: CASSLPDREAGYTF.